These 28 T cell receptor beta chains share one sample of origin, sequenced in a study of blood T cell repertoires in COVID-19. Clones were sequenced by immunoSEQ multiplex PCR, and TCRdb holds only the in-frame ones, with some missing. The table shows some 15,000 clones, with about four fifths occurring only once. The sample comprised peripheral blood. The receptors shown here come from a woman in her 70s with active COVID-19.

The chain carries TRBV6-6 and TRBJ2-7; 7 nucleotides match TRBD2. V trimming: 4 bases; J trimming: 5 bases; junction bases outside the gene matches: 8. There are 14 residues in the CDR3. CDR1 and CDR2 (germline): MNHNY, SVGAGI (reference sequence). Here the CDR3 reads CASSSWGGNDEQYF. The CDR3 region has the DNA TGTGCCAGCAGTTCGTGGGGGGGGAACGACGAGCAGTACTTC.

The rearrangement links TRBV29-1 to TRBJ2-1, with TRBD2 matching 9 bases. This CDR3 comprises 12 residues. CDR1 is SQVTM, CDR2 ANQGSEA, per germline. The J segment lost 10 bases and the V segment lost 6 bases, leaving 7 bases of the junction unmatched. CDR3 in amino acids: CSVPAGGDEQFF. CDR3 nucleotide sequence: TGCAGCGTGCCAGCGGGGGGCGACGAGCAGTTCTTC.

This rearrangement joins TRBV5-1 to TRBJ1-6; TRBD1 matches 7 bases. The CDR3 spans 15 residues. The germline V gene has CDR1 SGHRS and CDR2 YFSETQ. The V and J ends lost 3 bases and 9 bases, in that order; junction bases with no gene match: 9. In DNA, the CDR3 is TGCGCCAGCAGCTCCGTGGGGGACAGCTTTTCACCCCTCCACTTT. This codes for CASSSVGDSFSPLHF.

This clone was found once. This chain links TRBV5-6 with TRBJ2-4; D gene unclear. Germline assignment: CDR1 SGHDT and CDR2 YYEEEE. This CDR3 contains 14 residues. V dropped 2 bases and J dropped 7 bases, with 13 bases sitting between them. The CDR3 here is CASSLRRISNIQYF. In DNA form, the CDR3 reads TGTGCCAGCAGCTTACGCAGGATATCGAACATTCAGTACTTC.

V is TRBV5-4 and J is TRBJ2-5, with 10 bases lining up with TRBD1. Trimming at V came to 4 bases and at J to 4 bases, leaving 7 bases not matched to a gene. The CDR3 contains 15 residues. CDR1 and CDR2 (germline): SGHNT, YYREEE (reference sequence). The CDR3 loop is CASSPRQGAAETQYF. The DNA for the CDR3 is TGTGCCAGCAGCCCTAGACAGGGGGCCGCAGAGACCCAGTACTTC.

Here the CDR3 reads CASSSLAGPTYEQYF. CDR3 in DNA: TGTGCCAGCAGCTCCCTAGCGGGGCCCACCTACGAGCAGTACTTC. This chain links TRBV13 with TRBJ2-7; 9 bases are a match to TRBD2. The J segment lost 2 bases and the V segment lost 4 bases, leaving 6 bases of the junction unmatched. CDR3 length equals 15 residues. Per germline, CDR1 PRHDT and CDR2 FYEKMQ (reference sequence).

The chain employs TRBV2 and TRBJ1-5, with 10 nucleotides matching TRBD1. J gave up 5 bases and V 3 bases, and 4 bases lay outside the gene matches. CDR3 length: 15 residues. The germline CDR1 and CDR2 sequences are SNHLY and FYNNEI. The CDR3 loop is CASSDRTGGDQPQHF. Here the CDR3 DNA reads TGTGCCAGCAGTGATCGGACAGGGGGTGATCAGCCCCAGCATTTT.

The chain joins TRBV7-9 to TRBJ2-4; possible D gene TRBD2, 6 bases. From germline, CDR1 is SEHNR and CDR2 FQNEAQ (reference sequence). This CDR3 comprises 13 residues. The V and J ends lost 6 bases and 9 bases respectively, with 15 bases between them. CDR3 sequence: CASSGVGGGIQYF. DNA of the CDR3: TGTGCCAGCAGTGGGGTGGGGGGAGGCATTCAGTACTTC.

The J gene is TRBJ2-3, the V gene TRBV7-2; D uncertain. Trimming cost V 2 bases and J 4 bases, with 7 bases left between them. The CDR3 is made up of 13 amino acids. Germline CDR1 is SGHTA and CDR2 is FQGNSA. CDR3 sequence (DNA): TGTGCCAGCAGCTTAATGGCGGCAGATACGCAGTATTTT. Protein: CASSLMAADTQYF.

The chain carries TRBV6-5 and TRBJ2-7; 7 nucleotides match TRBD2. The CDR3 covers 15 residues. Trimming cost V 5 bases and J 4 bases; bases outside gene matches: 11. Per germline, CDR1 MNHEY and CDR2 SVGAGI. CDR3 DNA: TGTGCCAGCAGTCCCACAGCGGGAAGGGCGTACGAGCAGTACTTC. Translation: CASSPTAGRAYEQYF.

The V and J genes are TRBV6-5 and TRBJ2-7, with TRBD2 as a possible D gene (5 bases). CDR3 length equals 14 residues. The germline gives CDR1 MNHEY, CDR2 SVGAGI. The V end lost 6 bases, the J end lost 3 bases, and 15 bases lay between the germline ends. The CDR3 DNA sequence: TGTGCCAGCAGGGGCGGGCGGGCTCGCTACGAGCAGTACTTC. It translates to CASRGGRARYEQYF.

The chain has TRBV6-6 and TRBJ2-7, with 9 bases that match TRBD1. After removal of 6 bases from V and 3 bases from J, the junction contained 6 bases not matched to a gene. Germline V gives CDR1 MNHNY, CDR2 SVGAGI (reference sequence). The length of the CDR3 is 14 residues. CDR3 bases: TGTGCCAGCAGCCCACCGGGACAGGGCTACGAGCAGTACTTC. As protein: CASSPPGQGYEQYF.

This sequence joins TRBV7-3 and TRBJ2-7; weak D call: TRBD1 (6 bases). The germline V gene encodes CDR1 SGHTA and CDR2 FQGTGA. V was clipped by 2 bases and J by 3 bases, with 11 bases between them. This CDR3 has 14 amino acids. The CDR3 DNA is TGTGCCAGCAGCTTAGGGGCAGGGGACTACGAGCAGTACTTC. It translates to CASSLGAGDYEQYF.

The J gene is TRBJ2-1, the V gene TRBV11-2, with D perhaps TRBD2 (5 bases). This CDR3 is 16 amino acids long. The germline gives CDR1 SGHAT, CDR2 FQNNGV. Trimming took 1 base from V and 4 from J, leaving 14 bases between them. The DNA of the CDR3 is TGTGCCAGCAGCTTAGTATCCAGCGGAATATACAATGAGCAGTTCTTC. Amino acids: CASSLVSSGIYNEQFF.

This clone showed up just a few times. The chain recombines TRBV5-4 with TRBJ1-6; TRBD1 agrees at 7 bases. V shed 8 bases, J shed 8 bases, and the junction held 10 bases outside the gene matches. This CDR3 has 14 amino acids. The V gene's germline CDR1 is SGHNT and CDR2 YYREEE (reference sequence). CDR3 DNA sequence: TGTGCCAGTAAAACAGGGGAGAGCGATTCACCCCTCCACTTT. It translates to CASKTGESDSPLHF. The full variable domain, completed using reference TRBV5-4 and TRBJ1-6, is ETGVTQSPTHLIKTRGQQVTLRCSSQSGHNTVSWYQQALGQGPQFIFQYYREEENGRGNFPPRFSGLQFPNYSSELNVNALELDDSALYLCASKTGESDSPLHFGNGTRLTVT.

The chain recombines TRBV3-1 (or the pseudogene TRBV3-2) with TRBJ1-2; maybe TRBD1 (5 bases). The CDR3 has 12 residues. Deletions cut 5 bases from V and 11 bases from J, with 15 bases between. Germline V gene lookup returns CDR1 LGHDT and CDR2 YNNKEL (reference sequence). The CDR3 reads CASSSVQGGYTF. DNA of the CDR3: TGTGCCAGCAGCAGCGTCCAGGGTGGGTACACCTTC.

This chain links TRBV18 with TRBJ1-4, with D uncertain. This CDR3 is 15 amino acids long. Germline loops: CDR1 KGHSH, CDR2 LQKENI. V was clipped by 3 bases and J by 0 bases, with 8 bases between them. The DNA for the CDR3 is TGTGCCAGCTCACCCACCAGTTCAACTAATGAAAAACTGTTTTTT. Translated, it gives CASSPTSSTNEKLFF.

The chain recombines TRBV7-8 with TRBJ2-2, with D uncertain. This CDR3 is built from 14 residues. The V and J ends lost 1 base and 1 base respectively, with 4 bases between them. The germline CDR1 and CDR2 sequences are SGHVS and FQNEAQ. Here the CDR3 DNA reads TGTGCCAGCAGCTTAGGCGGGAACACCGGGGAGCTGTTTTTT. The encoded protein is CASSLGGNTGELFF.

The chain is built from TRBV5-4 and TRBJ2-1; no firm D call. This CDR3 has 16 residues. From germline, CDR1 is SGHNT and CDR2 YYREEE (reference sequence). V gave up 0 bases and J gave up 4 bases, with 14 bases separating them. The CDR3 nucleotides read TGTGCCAGCAGCTTGGGTGGAGATCGGTGGTACAATGAGCAGTTCTTC. Translating it yields CASSLGGDRWYNEQFF.

The chain couples TRBV6-6 to TRBJ2-3; a possible D gene is TRBD1 (6 bases). Germline V lookup: CDR1 MNHNY, CDR2 SVGAGI (reference sequence). This CDR3 region has 16 residues. Trimming stripped 2 bases from V and 3 bases from J, with 15 bases between. CDR3 DNA sequence: TGTGCCAGCAGTTACCCAGAATACCAGGGGACAGATACGCAGTATTTT. It is translated as CASSYPEYQGTDTQYF.

The chain joins TRBV29-1 to TRBJ2-1, with D unresolved. Trimming shortened V by 3 bases and J by 6 bases, and 15 bases separated the two germline ends. Germline V gives CDR1 SQVTM, CDR2 ANQGSEA. The CDR3 is 14 residues long. The CDR3 is CSVDLGSLGNEQFF. CDR3 sequence (DNA): TGCAGCGTTGATTTGGGCAGCTTGGGCAATGAGCAGTTCTTC.

This clone was seen only a few times. The genes are TRBV12-3 or TRBV12-4 and TRBJ1-3; D call uncertain. This CDR3 comprises 13 residues. With 6 bases removed from V and 4 bases from J, the gap between germline ends came to 10 bases. The CDR3 spells CASSPRQGNTIYF. The DNA of the CDR3 is TGTGCCAGCAGCCCACGCCAGGGAAACACCATATATTTT.

The V and J genes are TRBV7-3 and TRBJ2-1; 8 bases align to TRBD2. From germline, CDR1 is SGHTA and CDR2 FQGTGA. The CDR3 consists of 15 residues. With V trimmed by 6 bases and J by 6 bases, 10 bases remained unmatched. CDR3: CASSQSAGGANEQFF. The CDR3, as DNA: TGTGCCAGCAGTCAAAGCGCGGGGGGAGCCAATGAGCAGTTCTTC. Full variable domain (missing parts from reference TRBV7-3 and TRBJ2-1): GAGVSQTPSNKVTEKGKYVELRCDPISGHTALYWYRQSLGQGPEFLIYFQGTGAADDSGLPNDRFFAVRPEGSVSTLKIQRTERGDSAVYLCASSQSAGGANEQFFGPGTRLTVL.

The rearrangement joins TRBV7-9 to TRBJ2-1; D might be TRBD1 (6 bases). The CDR3 has 17 residues. V gave up 5 bases and J gave up 1 base, with 18 bases separating them. From germline, CDR1 is SEHNR and CDR2 FQNEAQ (reference sequence). The CDR3 here is CASSLQTGTLSYNEQFF. The CDR3 bases are TGTGCCAGCAGCCTCCAAACCGGGACACTGTCCTACAATGAGCAGTTCTTC.

This rearrangement joins TRBV18 to TRBJ1-2; 7 bases are shared with TRBD1. This CDR3 spans 14 amino acids. The junction had 4 bases not matched to a gene; V was cut back by 2 bases and J by 4 bases. Per the germline V gene, CDR1 is KGHSH and CDR2 is LQKENI. CDR3 amino acids: CASSPDRDSYGYTF. The DNA for the CDR3 is TGTGCCAGCTCACCAGACCGGGACAGCTATGGCTACACCTTC.

The genes are TRBV28 and TRBJ2-7, with 10 nucleotides matching TRBD1. Germline trimming cut 3 bases from V and 4 bases from J; bases unmatched to any gene: 12. CDR3 length equals 17 residues. Germline V gene sequence: CDR1 MDHEN, CDR2 SYDVKM. The CDR3 is CASSFSGLGQGRYEQYF. The CDR3 DNA follows: TGTGCCAGCAGTTTCTCAGGGCTGGGACAGGGGAGATACGAGCAGTACTTC.

CDR3 region: CASSARTGDGANVLTF. The CDR3, as DNA: TGTGCCAGCAGTGCGCGCACAGGGGACGGGGCCAACGTCCTGACTTTC. The J gene is TRBJ2-6, the V gene TRBV6-1; TRBD1 aligns across 7 bases. Germline trimming cut 4 bases from V and 4 bases from J; bases unmatched to any gene: 7. From germline, CDR1 is MNHNS and CDR2 SASEGT. This CDR3 contains 16 residues.

The chain links TRBV28 to TRBJ2-3; the D gene is possibly TRBD1 (8 bases). The CDR3 is made up of 17 amino acids. The V gene's germline CDR1 is MDHEN and CDR2 SYDVKM. The ends were cut back, 5 bases at V and 2 bases at J, with 20 bases in the middle. The CDR3 sequence is CASSLRQGTKLTDTQYF. The CDR3 nucleotides read TGTGCCAGCAGTCTACGACAGGGGACTAAACTCACAGATACGCAGTATTTT.